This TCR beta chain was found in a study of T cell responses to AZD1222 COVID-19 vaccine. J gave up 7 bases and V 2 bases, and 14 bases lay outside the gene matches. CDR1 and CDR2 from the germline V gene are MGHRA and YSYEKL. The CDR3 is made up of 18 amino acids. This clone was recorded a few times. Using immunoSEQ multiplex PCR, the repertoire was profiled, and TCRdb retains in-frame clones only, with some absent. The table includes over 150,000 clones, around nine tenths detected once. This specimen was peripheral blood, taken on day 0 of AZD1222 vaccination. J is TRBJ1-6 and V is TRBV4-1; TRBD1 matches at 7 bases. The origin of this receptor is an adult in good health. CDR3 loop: CASSQSGQTSARNSPLHF. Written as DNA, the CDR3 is TGCGCCAGCAGCCAATCGGGACAGACCTCTGCGAGAAATTCACCCCTCCACTTT.